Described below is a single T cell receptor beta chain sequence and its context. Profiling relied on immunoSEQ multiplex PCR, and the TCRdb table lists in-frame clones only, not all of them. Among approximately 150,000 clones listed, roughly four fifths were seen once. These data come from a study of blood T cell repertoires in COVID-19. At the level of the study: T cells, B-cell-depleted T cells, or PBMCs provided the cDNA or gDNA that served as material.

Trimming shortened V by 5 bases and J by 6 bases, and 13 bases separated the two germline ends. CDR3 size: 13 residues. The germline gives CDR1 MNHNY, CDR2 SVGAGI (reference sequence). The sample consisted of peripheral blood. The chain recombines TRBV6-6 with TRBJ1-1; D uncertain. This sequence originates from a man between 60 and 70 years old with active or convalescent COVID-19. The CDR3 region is CASSPSGRSEAFF. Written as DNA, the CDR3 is TGTGCCAGCAGTCCTTCGGGTAGATCTGAAGCTTTCTTT.